This TCR beta chain was documented in a study of beta chain features in type 1 diabetes. The study's findings and limits: Shortening that was moderate but significant affected the TCRB CDR3s of Type 1 diabetes patients in all four CD4+ subsets.

Germline CDR1 and CDR2: MDHEN and SYDVKM. V lost 6 bases and J lost 2, with 16 bases in between. This CDR3 is built from 15 residues. Expressed TCRB transcripts were sequenced because the isolated RNA had all been reverse transcribed beforehand. Assay: immunoSEQ multiplex PCR; the TCRdb copy retains only in-frame clones and omits some. The table lists roughly 250,000 clones, roughly 22% of them singletons. CD45RO/CCR7/CD25/CD127/CD95/CD27 separated CD4+ naive, central memory, regulatory and stem cell-like memory cells by sorting. Sorted populations all exceeded 95% purity. A remark on this clone: Its antigen is unidentified.

Sample: naive CD4+ T cells from blood. The TCR originated in a woman aged 40 to 50 with type 1 diabetes. The rearrangement uses TRBV28 and TRBJ1-2; weak D call: TRBD1 (5 bases). Written as DNA, the CDR3 is TGTGCCAGCAGCCCGGGGCGCGCGGGGAACTATGGCTACACCTTC. This sequence encodes CASSPGRAGNYGYTF.